What follows is one T cell receptor (beta chain) and its context. Its antigen is not known. This sample was taken from a study of T cell responses to AZD1222 COVID-19 vaccine. From germline, CDR1 is MNHEY and CDR2 SVGEGT. This CDR3 has 15 amino acids. Trimming removed 5 bases from V and 1 base from J; junction bases left unmatched: 5. TCRdb keeps only in-frame clones here, not all; method: immunoSEQ multiplex PCR. The sample yields 150,000 to 200,000 clones, around 87% seen once. Study-wide results and caveats: Repertoire sampling happened only post peak T cell response. Baseline testing showed seropositivity in only a handful of AZD1222 recipients. When two AZD1222 doses had been given, Spike-specific TCR breadth and depth rose. Per reports, nearly half of all spike-specific TCRs target regions that are unmutated in variants.

The sample was peripheral blood, taken on day 0 of MenACWY control vaccination. This clonotype originated in an adult in good health. The gene calls are TRBV6-2 or TRBV6-3 and TRBJ2-1, with TRBD2 matching 7 bases. The CDR3 sequence: CASSRDYTSYNEQFF. The CDR3 DNA follows: TGTGCCAGCAGTCGGGACTACACATCCTACAATGAGCAGTTCTTC.